The 26 T cell receptor beta chains in this list originate from one sample, sequenced in a study of long-term antiretroviral therapy in people with HIV. Sequencing relied on immunoSEQ assay v3.0, run at survey level. Libraries were prepared by immunoSEQ multiplex PCR; TCRdb keeps only in-frame clonotypes and omits some of them. The profile shows thousands of clones, approximately 83% of them singletons. The sequencing used unsorted PBMCs, collected 3.7 years after starting antiretroviral therapy. The receptors stem from a woman aged 45-65 years with HIV.

This rearrangement joins TRBV6-5 to TRBJ2-7; 9 nucleotides match TRBD2. V shed 2 bases and J 4 bases; nucleotides not matched to a gene: 3. This CDR3 is 14 amino acids long. Germline-derived CDR1 and CDR2 are MNHEY and SVGAGI. As DNA, the CDR3 is TGTGCCAGCAGTTACGGGGCGGGGGGGTACGAGCAGTACTTC. It yields the protein CASSYGAGGYEQYF.

The V gene is TRBV19, the J gene TRBJ1-1; D gene unclear. V was shortened by 3 bases and J by 0 bases, with 8 bases between the two germline ends. The length of the CDR3 is 14 residues. Looked up from germline, CDR1 is LNHDA and CDR2 is SQIVND (reference sequence). CDR3: CASSIGSVNTEAFF. The CDR3 bases are TGTGCCAGTAGTATCGGCTCCGTGAACACTGAAGCTTTCTTT.

The chain combines TRBV7-3 with TRBJ2-2; possible D gene TRBD1, 6 bases. Germline V lookup: CDR1 SGHTA, CDR2 FQGTGA. The V end lost 2 bases, the J end lost 6 bases, and 13 bases lay between the germline ends. This CDR3 has 15 amino acids. CDR3 nucleotides: TGTGCCAGCAGCTTAGACAGGTCGAGGGCCGGGGAGCTGTTTTTT. This gives the protein CASSLDRSRAGELFF.

The gene calls are TRBV6-1 and TRBJ2-5; D ambiguous. Trimming took off 7 bases at V and 5 bases at J, with 17 bases between the two ends. The CDR3 totals 14 residues. Germline CDR1 MNHNS, CDR2 SASEGT. CDR3 loop: CASNARKLRETQYF. The CDR3 DNA sequence: TGTGCCAGCAACGCTCGTAAACTACGGGAGACCCAGTACTTC.

The V gene is TRBV6-5, the J gene TRBJ1-2; a weak D match, TRBD1 (5 bases). CDR3 length: 16 residues. Germline-derived CDR1 and CDR2 are MNHEY and SVGAGI. The V end was cut by 0 bases, the J end by 4 bases, with 15 bases between. The DNA of the CDR3 is TGTGCCAGCAGTTACTCAGACAGTCTCGACCTCTATGGCTACACCTTC. Its protein is CASSYSDSLDLYGYTF.

The J gene is TRBJ2-7, the V gene TRBV4-1; 12 bases match TRBD1. The germline V gene encodes CDR1 MGHRA and CDR2 YSYEKL. V gave up 3 bases and J gave up 6 bases; unmatched junction bases: 3. The CDR3 loop spans 14 amino acids. The chain's CDR3 is CASSQGTGGSEQYF. The CDR3 DNA follows: TGCGCCAGCAGCCAGGGGACAGGGGGCTCCGAGCAGTACTTC.

The rearrangement joins TRBV11-3 to TRBJ2-1; D is perhaps TRBD2 (6 bases). CDR1 is SGHNT, CDR2 YENEEA, per germline. CDR3 size: 15 residues. V lost 2 bases and J lost 2, with 10 bases in between. CDR3 protein: CASSLRDSTYNEQFF. CDR3 sequence (DNA): TGTGCCAGCAGCTTAAGGGACTCCACCTACAATGAGCAGTTCTTC.

This clone was detected only a few times. The V and J genes are TRBV2 and TRBJ1-2; D is undetermined. Trimming shortened V by 6 bases and J by 4 bases, and 24 bases separated the two germline ends. The CDR3 sequence is 17 residues long. Germline lookup yields CDR1 SNHLY and CDR2 FYNNEI. In DNA form, the CDR3 reads TGTGCCAGCAGGGGATATACTGCAATAGGACTTGGCTATGGCTACACCTTC. Translating it yields CASRGYTAIGLGYGYTF.

This clone was recorded a few times. V gene TRBV9 combines with J gene TRBJ1-5; D gene unclear. Trimming stripped 0 bases from V and 7 bases from J, with 11 bases between. Germline assignment: CDR1 SGDLS and CDR2 YYNGEE. The CDR3 is 14 residues long. The CDR3 region is CASSVATLGQPQHF. For the CDR3, the DNA is TGTGCCAGCAGCGTAGCGACTCTCGGCCAGCCCCAGCATTTT.

V and J are TRBV7-8 and TRBJ1-1; the D gene is possibly TRBD1 (5 bases). From germline, CDR1 is SGHVS and CDR2 FQNEAQ. The germline V and J ends were trimmed by 1 base and 3 bases, with 12 bases remaining between them. This CDR3 region has 15 residues. The chain's CDR3 is CASSLGGGLDTEAFF. In DNA form, the CDR3 reads TGTGCCAGCAGCTTAGGCGGGGGTTTGGACACTGAAGCTTTCTTT.

DNA for the CDR3: TGTGCCAGCCACACCCAAGGGCAGGCATATGAAGCTTTCTTT. Protein product: CASHTQGQAYEAFF. The chain links TRBV28 to TRBJ1-1, with D hard to call. Germline CDR1 MDHEN, CDR2 SYDVKM. The CDR3 consists of 14 residues. V lost 8 bases to trimming and J lost 7 bases, with 20 bases between them.

The rearrangement links TRBV19 to TRBJ1-1; 7 nucleotides agree with TRBD1. The V gene end was trimmed by 6 bases and the J gene end by 4 bases; junction bases not matched to a gene: 2. Germline CDR1 reads LNHDA; CDR2 reads SQIVND (reference sequence). The CDR3 has 12 residues. The CDR3 coding sequence is TGTGCCAGTAGCCAGGGGGGCACTGAAGCTTTCTTT. It codes for CASSQGGTEAFF.

The J gene is TRBJ1-2, the V gene TRBV6-5; TRBD1 might be the D (5 bases). Looked up from germline, CDR1 is MNHEY and CDR2 is SVGAGI. Deletions cut 0 bases from V and 8 bases from J, with 10 bases between. The CDR3 length is 13 residues. CDR3 nucleotides: TGTGCCAGCAGTTACTCGGACACTGGCGGCTACACCTTC. It encodes CASSYSDTGGYTF.

J is TRBJ2-7 and V is TRBV2; the match to TRBD2 covers 11 bases. CDR3 length: 16 amino acids. V lost 5 bases and J lost 3; bases outside the gene matches: 9. CDR1 and CDR2 (germline): SNHLY, FYNNEI. CDR3 nucleotides: TGTGCCAGCAGTCGACTACTAGCGGGAGACGGCTACGAGCAGTACTTC. Translation: CASSRLLAGDGYEQYF.

The V call is TRBV9, the J call TRBJ2-5; TRBD1 matches at 10 bases. The CDR3 extends over 15 amino acids. V was pared by 4 bases and J by 5 bases, with 8 bases of the junction left unmatched. CDR1 is SGDLS, CDR2 YYNGEE, per germline. CDR3 coding DNA: TGTGCCAGCAGCTCGACAGGGGGCCTCCCGGAGACCCAGTACTTC. It codes for CASSSTGGLPETQYF.

On this clone: Other DNA sequences within the sample encode an identical CDR3. This chain links TRBV6-5 with TRBJ1-2; the D is unclear. V was cut by 0 bases and J by 6 bases, with 8 bases left in between. The germline V gene has CDR1 MNHEY and CDR2 SVGAGI. The CDR3 loop spans 13 amino acids. This CDR3 is CASSYSSGDGYTF. Written as DNA, the CDR3 is TGTGCCAGCAGTTACTCGTCGGGTGATGGCTACACCTTC.

The chain is built from TRBV15 and TRBJ2-1; 12 bases line up with TRBD2. Germline V CDR1 and CDR2: LNHNV, YYDKDF (reference sequence). J gave up 5 bases and V 0 bases, and 5 bases lay outside the gene matches. CDR3 length equals 17 residues. The CDR3 DNA reads as TGTGCCACCAGCAGAGATCTCGGACTAGCGGGAAACAATGAGCAGTTCTTC. Encoded protein: CATSRDLGLAGNNEQFF.

This clone came up a few times. The chain employs TRBV5-1 and TRBJ2-7; D is perhaps TRBD1 (6 bases). The CDR3 is made up of 13 amino acids. CDR1 and CDR2 (germline): SGHRS, YFSETQ. The V gene lost 4 bases and the J gene lost 3 bases, with 11 bases spanning the gap. For the CDR3, the DNA is TGCGCCAGCAGCCCGGGACAAATCTACGAGCAGTACTTC. Its translation is CASSPGQIYEQYF.

This chain connects TRBV5-1 to TRBJ2-1, with D possibly being TRBD2 (6 bases). The CDR3 has 13 amino acids. Trimming stripped 6 bases from V and 2 bases from J, with 9 bases between. Germline CDR1 reads SGHRS; CDR2 reads YFSETQ. This CDR3 is CASTGEAYNEQFF. The CDR3 DNA sequence: TGCGCCAGCACGGGGGAGGCCTACAATGAGCAGTTCTTC.

The rearrangement uses TRBV7-2 and TRBJ1-2; unclear D gene. CDR3 length: 14 residues. CDR1 SGHTA and CDR2 FQGNSA come from the germline V gene. Trimming removed 2 bases at V and 4 bases at J, with 11 bases between. In DNA, the CDR3 is TGTGCCAGCAGCTTATCGACTGTACCCTATGGCTACACCTTC. It is translated as CASSLSTVPYGYTF. The full variable domain, in which reference TRBV7-2 and TRBJ1-2 provide the parts outside the CDR3, is GAGVSQSPSNKVTEKGKDVELRCDPISGHTALYWYRQSLGQGLEFLIYFQGNSAPDKSGLPSDRFSAERTGGSVSTLTIQRTQQEDSAVYLCASSLSTVPYGYTFGSGTRLTVV.

This chain connects TRBV10-2 to TRBJ2-2; possibly TRBD2 for D (6 bases). The CDR3 loop spans 14 amino acids. Germline V CDR1 and CDR2: WSHSY, SAAADI. V lost 10 bases and J lost 0, with 12 bases in between. CDR3 nucleotides: TGCGCCACCAAGGACTATGCGAACACCGGGGAGCTGTTTTTT. Translated, it gives CATKDYANTGELFF.

The V and J genes are TRBV27 and TRBJ2-1, with 11 bases matching TRBD2. Trimming at V came to 4 bases and at J to 3 bases, leaving 2 bases not matched to a gene. The CDR3 has 15 amino acids. The germline V gene has CDR1 MNHEY and CDR2 SMNVEV (reference sequence). For the CDR3, the DNA is TGTGCCAGCAGTTCGGGACTAGCGGTCTACAATGAGCAGTTCTTC. It yields the protein CASSSGLAVYNEQFF.

The chain joins TRBV27 to TRBJ2-1, with 7 bases aligning to TRBD2. Germline CDR1 and CDR2: MNHEY and SMNVEV (reference sequence). This CDR3 contains 15 residues. The J segment lost 10 bases and the V segment lost 8 bases, leaving 17 bases of the junction unmatched. The CDR3 region has the DNA TGTGCCAGCGCCTCGGGGGGAACCTACCCCCGGGAGCAGTTCTTC. This sequence encodes CASASGGTYPREQFF.

This chain links TRBV18 with TRBJ2-3, with 11 nucleotides matching TRBD2. With 3 bases clipped from V and 4 bases from J, the junction kept 9 bases outside the gene matches. Per the germline V gene, CDR1 is KGHSH and CDR2 is LQKENI. This CDR3 has 17 amino acids. This chain's CDR3 is CASSPETSGSLADTQYF. CDR3 bases: TGTGCCAGCTCACCTGAAACTAGCGGGAGTTTAGCAGATACGCAGTATTTT.

The chain combines TRBV5-1 with TRBJ2-7; perhaps TRBD1 as D (5 bases). The CDR3 is 12 amino acids. The germline CDR1 and CDR2 sequences are SGHRS and YFSETQ. Trimming took off 4 bases at V and 3 bases at J, with 8 bases between the two ends. CDR3 in DNA: TGCGCCAGCAGCGTTCAGGGCTACGAGCAGTACTTC. Protein: CASSVQGYEQYF.

This chain links TRBV19 with TRBJ1-5, with D possibly being TRBD1 (5 bases). Trimming stripped 2 bases from V and 3 bases from J, with 8 bases between. The CDR3 length is 14 residues. CDR1 is LNHDA, CDR2 SQIVND, per germline (reference sequence). CDR3 residues: CASSIKGTNQPQHF. CDR3 sequence (DNA): TGTGCCAGTAGTATAAAAGGGACCAATCAGCCCCAGCATTTT.